This T cell receptor beta chain stems from a study of CD8 T cells in Susac syndrome. The CDR3 runs to 15 residues. V trimming: 5 bases; J trimming: 1 base; junction bases outside the gene matches: 9. Germline-derived CDR1 and CDR2 are GTSNPN and SVGIG (reference sequence). RNA, at about 0.45 to 1 ug, was reverse transcribed with random hexamers. MiXCR, run by TCRdb on the immunoSEQ multiplex PCR reads, gives a single entry per CDR3 protein. The sample contains about 240,000 distinct CDR3 sequences, about 95% of which appear only once. The TCR comes from a human donor with Susac syndrome. This chain uses TRBV30 with TRBJ1-1; 8 bases match TRBD1. The sample consisted of CD4+ T cells from PBMCs. The CDR3 region has the DNA TGTGCCTGGGAACCCAGGGGGCGCGGGAACACTGAAGCTTTCTTT. As protein: CAWEPRGRGNTEAFF.